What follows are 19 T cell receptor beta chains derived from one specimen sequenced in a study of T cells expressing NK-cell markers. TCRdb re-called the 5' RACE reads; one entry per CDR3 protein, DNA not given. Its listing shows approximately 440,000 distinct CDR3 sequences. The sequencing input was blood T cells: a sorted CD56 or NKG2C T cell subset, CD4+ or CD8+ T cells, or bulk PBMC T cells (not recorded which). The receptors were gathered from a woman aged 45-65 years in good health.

The CDR3 loop is CASSNRHPGANVLTF. The chain links TRBV6-5 to TRBJ2-6. CDR1 MNHEY and CDR2 SVGAGI come from the germline V gene. This CDR3 is built from 15 residues.

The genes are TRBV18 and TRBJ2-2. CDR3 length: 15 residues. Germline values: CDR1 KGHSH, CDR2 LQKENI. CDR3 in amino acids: CASSPPTRFTGELFF.

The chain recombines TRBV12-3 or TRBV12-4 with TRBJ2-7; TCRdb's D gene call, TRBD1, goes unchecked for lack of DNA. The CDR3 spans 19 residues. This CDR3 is CASSLEVLSVLSRGDEQYF.

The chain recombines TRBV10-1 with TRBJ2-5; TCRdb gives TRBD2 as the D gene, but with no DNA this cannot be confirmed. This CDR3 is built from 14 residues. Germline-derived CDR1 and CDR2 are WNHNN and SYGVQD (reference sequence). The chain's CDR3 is CASSEPGLVETQYF.

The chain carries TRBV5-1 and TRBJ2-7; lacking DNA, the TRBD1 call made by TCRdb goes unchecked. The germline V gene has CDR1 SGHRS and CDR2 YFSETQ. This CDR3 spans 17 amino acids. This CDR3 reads CASSLATGGQGLYEQYF.

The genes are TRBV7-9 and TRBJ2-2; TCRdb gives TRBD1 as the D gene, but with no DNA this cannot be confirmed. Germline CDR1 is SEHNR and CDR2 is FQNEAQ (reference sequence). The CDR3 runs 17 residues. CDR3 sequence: CASSLGDRGKTTGELFF.

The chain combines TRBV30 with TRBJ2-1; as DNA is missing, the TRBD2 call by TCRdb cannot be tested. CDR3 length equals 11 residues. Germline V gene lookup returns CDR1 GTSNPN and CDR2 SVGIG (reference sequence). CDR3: CAWRGPLLSVF.

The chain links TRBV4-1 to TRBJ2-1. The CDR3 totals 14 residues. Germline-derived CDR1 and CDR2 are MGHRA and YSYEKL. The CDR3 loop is CASSAQTGSNEQFF.

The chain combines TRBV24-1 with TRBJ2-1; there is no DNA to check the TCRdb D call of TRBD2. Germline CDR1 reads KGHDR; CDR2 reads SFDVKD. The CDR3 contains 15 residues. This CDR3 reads CATSDPGLQSNEQFF.

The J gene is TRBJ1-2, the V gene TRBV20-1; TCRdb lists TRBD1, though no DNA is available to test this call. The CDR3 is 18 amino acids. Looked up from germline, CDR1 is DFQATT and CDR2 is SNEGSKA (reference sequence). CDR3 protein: CSARDPLGTGGWGYGYTF.

CDR3 sequence: CASSEWGSGVNNEQFF. The chain joins TRBV5-6 to TRBJ2-1; the TCRdb call, TRBD1, lacks DNA for checking. This CDR3 region has 16 residues. Germline loops: CDR1 SGHDT, CDR2 YYEEEE.

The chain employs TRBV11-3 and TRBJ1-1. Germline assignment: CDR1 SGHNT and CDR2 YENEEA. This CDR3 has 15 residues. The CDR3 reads CASCLRGALNTEAFF.

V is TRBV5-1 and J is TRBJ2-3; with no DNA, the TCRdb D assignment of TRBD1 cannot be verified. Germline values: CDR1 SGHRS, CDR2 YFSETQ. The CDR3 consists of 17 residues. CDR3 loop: CASSRPGGERFADTQYF.

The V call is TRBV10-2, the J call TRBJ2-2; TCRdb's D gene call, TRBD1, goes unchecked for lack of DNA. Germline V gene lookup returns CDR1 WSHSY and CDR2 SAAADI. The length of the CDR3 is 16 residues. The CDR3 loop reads CASSESGTGYTGELFF.

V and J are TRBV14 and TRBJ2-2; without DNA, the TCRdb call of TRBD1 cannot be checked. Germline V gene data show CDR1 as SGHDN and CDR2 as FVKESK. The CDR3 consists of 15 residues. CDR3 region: CASSQYRGPTGELFF.

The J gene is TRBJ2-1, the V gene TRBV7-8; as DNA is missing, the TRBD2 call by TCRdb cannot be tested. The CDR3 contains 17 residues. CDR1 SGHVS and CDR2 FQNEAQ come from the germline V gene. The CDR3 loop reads CASSLVSGDSSYNEQFF.

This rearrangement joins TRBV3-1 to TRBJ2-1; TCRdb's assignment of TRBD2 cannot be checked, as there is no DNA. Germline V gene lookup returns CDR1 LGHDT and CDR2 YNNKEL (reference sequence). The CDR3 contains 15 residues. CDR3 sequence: CASSHTGVSYNEQFF.

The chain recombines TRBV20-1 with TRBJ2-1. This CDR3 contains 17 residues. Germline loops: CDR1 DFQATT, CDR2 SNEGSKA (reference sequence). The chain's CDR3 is CSARASWTGNSYNEQFF.

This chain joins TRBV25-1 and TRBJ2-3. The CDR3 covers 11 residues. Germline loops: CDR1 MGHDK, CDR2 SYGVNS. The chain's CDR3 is CASSRSNTQYF.